The 7 T cell receptor beta chains below were found in one sample sequenced in a study of blood T cell repertoires in COVID-19. Profiled with immunoSEQ multiplex PCR; TCRdb holds only in-frame clones, not every one. The sample lists 65,000 to 90,000 clones, around 87% occurring once. Sequencing was done on a sample of peripheral blood. These receptors originate from a young woman with acute or convalescent COVID-19.

DNA of the CDR3: TGTGCCAGCAGTTTCGGCGGGGGCGGTGGAAAACTGTTTTTT. Protein: CASSFGGGGGKLFF. This chain joins TRBV27 and TRBJ1-4, with D possibly being TRBD1 (6 bases). Germline CDR1 and CDR2: MNHEY and SMNVEV (reference sequence). The CDR3 has 14 amino acids. The V end was cut by 3 bases, the J end by 10 bases, with 15 bases between.

This chain joins TRBV6-6 and TRBJ2-7; D perhaps matches TRBD1 (5 bases). V lost 2 bases and J lost 5, with 16 bases in between. The CDR3 sequence is 15 residues long. Germline values: CDR1 MNHNY, CDR2 SVGAGI (reference sequence). CDR3 protein: CASSYARQSRDEQYF. CDR3 coding DNA: TGTGCCAGCAGTTACGCCCGACAGTCTCGGGACGAGCAGTACTTC.

This clone came up once. The CDR3 loop reads CASSQVRFRGPFLNTEAFF. CDR3 sequence (DNA): TGTGCCAGCAGCCAAGTTCGGTTTAGGGGTCCTTTTCTGAACACTGAAGCTTTCTTT. This rearrangement joins TRBV3-1 (or the pseudogene TRBV3-2) to TRBJ1-1, with D perhaps matching TRBD1 (5 bases). The CDR3 extends over 19 amino acids. V was shortened by 1 base and J by 0 bases, with 21 bases between the two germline ends. From germline, CDR1 is LGHDT and CDR2 YNNKEL (reference sequence).

The chain recombines TRBV11-3 with TRBJ1-2; D remains ambiguous. This CDR3 spans 13 amino acids. Per germline, CDR1 SGHNT and CDR2 YENEEA. V dropped 10 bases and J dropped 3 bases, with 15 bases sitting between them. CDR3 amino acids: CATRPDQDYGYTF. CDR3 bases: TGTGCCACCCGCCCCGACCAGGACTATGGCTACACCTTC.

This chain links TRBV23-1 with TRBJ1-2; tentative D call: TRBD1 (6 bases). TRBV23-1 is placed among ORFs of uncertain function. Trimming shortened V by 5 bases and J by 6 bases, and 16 bases separated the two germline ends. This CDR3 is 14 amino acids long. CDR3: CASSAGDGDNGYTF. CDR3 coding DNA: TGCGCCAGCAGTGCAGGGGATGGGGACAATGGCTACACCTTC.

This chain connects TRBV18 to TRBJ2-1; 13 bases agree with TRBD2. The CDR3 contains 16 residues. Per germline, CDR1 KGHSH and CDR2 LQKENI. Unmatched junction bases numbered 6, after V lost 3 bases and J lost 7 bases. CDR3 nucleotides: TGTGCCAGCTCACCGAGACTAGCGGGAGGTCAGAATGAGCAGTTCTTC. The encoded protein is CASSPRLAGGQNEQFF.

The chain recombines TRBV5-4 with TRBJ2-1; D may be TRBD2 (6 bases). Between the trimmed V and J ends, which lost 4 bases and 4 bases, there was a span of 15 bases. The length of the CDR3 is 15 residues. The germline V gene encodes CDR1 SGHNT and CDR2 YYREEE (reference sequence). The DNA of the CDR3 is TGTGCCAGCAGCAGAGTCGGGACTCAGTACAATGAGCAGTTCTTC. Its protein product is CASSRVGTQYNEQFF.